Below are 32 T cell receptor beta chains sequenced from a single sample in a study of blood T cell repertoires in COVID-19. Data came from immunoSEQ multiplex PCR; TCRdb stores just in-frame clones and leaves some out. The table has 90,000 to 100,000 clones, less than 90% seen once. The sample taken for sequencing was peripheral blood. These receptors were taken from a man older than 75 with acute or convalescent COVID-19.

The chain recombines TRBV28 with TRBJ2-3; the D is unclear. Trimming pared 5 bases from V and 2 bases from J, leaving 11 bases between. Germline values: CDR1 MDHEN, CDR2 SYDVKM. The CDR3 contains 14 residues. The CDR3 DNA reads TGTGCCAGCAGTAAGAGTCTCACCACAGATACGCAGTATTTT. Amino acids: CASSKSLTTDTQYF.

The V and J genes are TRBV19 and TRBJ2-7, with TRBD2 matching 9 bases. V shed 5 bases and J 2 bases; nucleotides not matched to a gene: 13. CDR1 and CDR2 from the germline V gene are LNHDA and SQIVND (reference sequence). The CDR3 sequence is 17 residues long. CDR3: CASSPHPGTSNTYEQYF. CDR3 DNA sequence: TGTGCCAGTAGTCCACACCCCGGGACTAGCAATACCTACGAGCAGTACTTC.

The V gene is TRBV19, the J gene TRBJ2-5; 9 bases line up with TRBD1. The CDR3 consists of 15 residues. Germline V gene sequence: CDR1 LNHDA, CDR2 SQIVND (reference sequence). Trimming at V came to 3 bases and at J to 4 bases, leaving 6 bases not matched to a gene. DNA for the CDR3: TGTGCCAGTAGTATCGGCGACAGGGGGTCAGAGACCCAGTACTTC. It encodes CASSIGDRGSETQYF.

The chain couples TRBV4-2 to TRBJ2-7; TRBD2 matches at 14 bases. The V and J ends lost 0 bases and 5 bases, in that order; junction bases with no gene match: 3. The germline gives CDR1 LGHNA, CDR2 YNFKEQ. The CDR3 runs 16 residues. The CDR3 sequence is CASSQEGTSGSNEQYF. The CDR3 coding sequence is TGTGCCAGCAGCCAAGAAGGGACTAGCGGGAGTAACGAGCAGTACTTC.

This chain uses TRBV5-1 with TRBJ1-6; 8 nucleotides match TRBD1. There are 16 residues in the CDR3. Looked up from germline, CDR1 is SGHRS and CDR2 is YFSETQ. V gave up 5 bases and J gave up 5 bases; unmatched junction bases: 9. The CDR3 reads CASRERLTGDNSPLHF. The CDR3 DNA reads TGCGCCAGCAGGGAGCGACTGACAGGGGATAATTCACCCCTCCACTTT.

The CDR3 is CASSLSGDSYNEQFF. For the CDR3, the DNA is TGTGCCAGCAGCTTAAGCGGGGACTCCTACAATGAGCAGTTCTTC. The chain employs TRBV5-5 and TRBJ2-1; 7 nucleotides agree with TRBD2. Germline V gives CDR1 SGHKS, CDR2 YYEKEE (reference sequence). This CDR3 region has 15 residues. J gave up 0 bases and V 2 bases, and 2 bases lay outside the gene matches. Drawing the rest from reference TRBV5-5 and TRBJ2-1, the complete variable domain is DAGVTQSPTHLIKTRGQQVTLRCSPISGHKSVSWYQQVLGQGPQFIFQYYEKEERGRGNFPDRFSARQFPNYSSELNVNALLLGDSALYLCASSLSGDSYNEQFFGPGTRLTVL.

The rearrangement links TRBV5-5 to TRBJ2-2; D might be TRBD1 (6 bases). V was trimmed by 1 base and J by 5 bases, leaving 15 bases between them. The CDR3 is made up of 16 amino acids. In germline, CDR1 is SGHKS, CDR2 YYEKEE (reference sequence). CDR3 coding DNA: TGTGCCAGCAGCTTGTCGCAGGGGCGGTCTACCGGGGAGCTGTTTTTT. This gives the protein CASSLSQGRSTGELFF.

Remarks on this clone: The sample holds other DNA sequences that translate to the same CDR3. The V gene is TRBV5-6, the J gene TRBJ1-5; weak D call: TRBD1 (5 bases). The germline V gene has CDR1 SGHDT and CDR2 YYEEEE. V lost 4 bases and J lost 2, with 10 bases in between. CDR3 size: 14 residues. The CDR3 spells CASSRTGGNQPQHF. The CDR3 DNA reads as TGTGCCAGCAGCCGGACGGGGGGCAATCAGCCCCAGCATTTT.

The rearrangement joins TRBV5-1 to TRBJ2-3, with no clear D. Trimming cost V 0 bases and J 3 bases, with 8 bases left between them. The CDR3 spans 14 residues. CDR1 SGHRS and CDR2 YFSETQ come from the germline V gene. CDR3 residues: CASSLGAKTDTQYF. As DNA, the CDR3 is TGCGCCAGCAGCTTGGGAGCAAAAACAGATACGCAGTATTTT. Complete variable domain (other parts from reference TRBV5-1 and TRBJ2-3): KAGVTQTPRYLIKTRGQQVTLSCSPISGHRSVSWYQQTPGQGLQFLFEYFSETQRNKGNFPGRFSGRQFSNSRSEMNVSTLELGDSALYLCASSLGAKTDTQYFGPGTRLTVL.

This chain connects TRBV7-2 to TRBJ1-5; 9 bases fit TRBD1. V lost 1 base to trimming and J lost 0 bases; unmatched junction nucleotides: 7. Germline V gene sequence: CDR1 SGHTA, CDR2 FQGNSA. This CDR3 contains 18 residues. The CDR3 here is CASSLGPGTGYSNQPQHF. The CDR3 nucleotides read TGTGCCAGCAGCTTAGGTCCCGGGACAGGGTATAGCAATCAGCCCCAGCATTTT. The entire variable domain, with the rest obtained from reference TRBV7-2 and TRBJ1-5, is as follows: GAGVSQSPSNKVTEKGKDVELRCDPISGHTALYWYRQSLGQGLEFLIYFQGNSAPDKSGLPSDRFSAERTGGSVSTLTIQRTQQEDSAVYLCASSLGPGTGYSNQPQHFGDGTRLSIL.

The chain links TRBV19 to TRBJ2-5; maybe TRBD2 (5 bases). Germline values: CDR1 LNHDA, CDR2 SQIVND (reference sequence). V was cut by 4 bases and J by 2 bases, with 11 bases left in between. The CDR3 totals 14 residues. The CDR3 region is CASSTPGIQETQYF. The CDR3 bases are TGTGCCAGTAGTACCCCCGGGATACAAGAGACCCAGTACTTC. The full variable domain, in which reference TRBV19 and TRBJ2-5 provide the parts outside the CDR3, is DGGITQSPKYLFRKEGQNVTLSCEQNLNHDAMYWYRQDPGQGLRLIYYSQIVNDFQKGDIAEGYSVSREKKESFPLTVTSAQKNPTAFYLCASSTPGIQETQYFGPGTRLLVL.

This sequence joins TRBV29-1 and TRBJ2-4, with D possibly being TRBD2 (5 bases). V lost 6 bases and J lost 9, with 15 bases in between. Germline V gene lookup returns CDR1 SQVTM and CDR2 ANQGSEA. This CDR3 spans 12 amino acids. CDR3 loop: CSVSLGLGIQYF. The DNA of the CDR3 is TGCAGCGTGAGCCTTGGACTGGGCATTCAGTACTTC.

This chain connects TRBV28 to TRBJ1-6, with D unresolved. The CDR3 spans 12 residues. Germline lookup yields CDR1 MDHEN and CDR2 SYDVKM. The V and J ends lost 7 bases and 6 bases respectively, with 7 bases between them. The CDR3 bases are TGTGCCAGCACTCCTCCTAATTCACCCCTCCACTTT. It yields the protein CASTPPNSPLHF.

The chain recombines TRBV7-8 with TRBJ2-3, with D perhaps TRBD2 (5 bases). The CDR3 covers 15 residues. Germline V gene sequence: CDR1 SGHVS, CDR2 FQNEAQ. V lost 2 bases and J lost 2, with 11 bases in between. The CDR3 DNA reads as TGTGCCAGCAGCTTAAGGTCGGGGTACACAGATACGCAGTATTTT. Translated, it gives CASSLRSGYTDTQYF.

The V and J genes are TRBV28 and TRBJ1-3; a possible D gene is TRBD1 (5 bases). V dropped 8 bases and J dropped 4 bases, with 9 bases sitting between them. Germline V gene lookup returns CDR1 MDHEN and CDR2 SYDVKM. The CDR3 extends over 12 amino acids. The CDR3 DNA follows: TGTGCCAGCGGGGCGGCAGGAAACACCATATATTTT. Translated: CASGAAGNTIYF.

There are a few counts of this clone. This sequence joins TRBV7-2 and TRBJ2-1; TRBD2 might be the D (5 bases). Trimming pared 3 bases from V and 7 bases from J, leaving 13 bases between. Germline-derived CDR1 and CDR2 are SGHTA and FQGNSA. The CDR3 consists of 14 residues. The CDR3 sequence: CASSFGLIGNEQFF. Here the CDR3 DNA reads TGTGCCAGCAGCTTCGGACTCATAGGGAATGAGCAGTTCTTC. Together with reference TRBV7-2 and TRBJ2-1, the CDR3 gives the full variable domain: GAGVSQSPSNKVTEKGKDVELRCDPISGHTALYWYRQSLGQGLEFLIYFQGNSAPDKSGLPSDRFSAERTGGSVSTLTIQRTQQEDSAVYLCASSFGLIGNEQFFGPGTRLTVL.

The chain recombines TRBV7-8 with TRBJ2-3; 9 bases line up with TRBD2. Germline CDR1 is SGHVS and CDR2 is FQNEAQ. Unmatched junction bases numbered 6, after V lost 3 bases and J lost 2 bases. The CDR3 runs 16 residues. The CDR3 DNA reads as TGTGCCAGCAGCTTCGGACTAGCGCTAAACACAGATACGCAGTATTTT. Its translation is CASSFGLALNTDTQYF.

This chain uses TRBV19 with TRBJ2-1; 9 bases fit TRBD1. In germline, CDR1 is LNHDA, CDR2 SQIVND (reference sequence). The CDR3 totals 17 residues. The V gene end was trimmed by 4 bases and the J gene end by 1 base; junction bases not matched to a gene: 8. This CDR3 reads CASSTSRTGASYNEQFF. CDR3 DNA sequence: TGTGCCAGTAGTACCTCTCGGACAGGGGCTTCCTACAATGAGCAGTTCTTC.

The chain has TRBV4-3 and TRBJ2-7, with 10 nucleotides matching TRBD1. In germline, CDR1 is LGHNA, CDR2 YSLEER. The CDR3 is 17 amino acids. After removal of 0 bases from V and 5 bases from J, the junction contained 10 bases not matched to a gene. The CDR3 loop reads CASSQDPPGQGVNEQYF. The CDR3 DNA reads TGCGCCAGCAGCCAAGATCCCCCCGGACAGGGGGTCAACGAGCAGTACTTC.

This clone was detected only once. The chain joins TRBV28 to TRBJ1-6; D ambiguous. CDR1 and CDR2 (germline): MDHEN, SYDVKM. The germline V and J ends were trimmed by 7 bases and 5 bases, with 9 bases remaining between them. This CDR3 is 13 amino acids long. Written as DNA, the CDR3 is TGTGCCAGCACCTTTCTCCATAATTCACCCCTCCACTTT. It yields the protein CASTFLHNSPLHF.

This clone was observed a handful of times. The chain couples TRBV4-3 to TRBJ2-1; tentative D call: TRBD2 (5 bases). Trimming left V 0 bases short and J 3 bases short, with 9 bases between. The germline V gene encodes CDR1 LGHNA and CDR2 YSLEER. CDR3 length equals 15 residues. CDR3 loop: CASSQDGNYYNEQFF. The CDR3 DNA follows: TGCGCCAGCAGCCAAGACGGGAACTACTACAATGAGCAGTTCTTC.

This clone showed up just once. The V gene is TRBV2, the J gene TRBJ1-5; tentatively, D is TRBD1 (6 bases). CDR1 SNHLY and CDR2 FYNNEI come from the germline V gene. V was pared by 6 bases and J by 1 base, with 10 bases between. CDR3 length: 14 amino acids. CDR3 nucleotides: TGTGCCAGCAGCGGGACAAGGAGCAATCAGCCCCAGCATTTT. It specifies CASSGTRSNQPQHF. Full variable domain (missing parts from reference TRBV2 and TRBJ1-5): EPEVTQTPSHQVTQMGQEVILRCVPISNHLYFYWYRQILGQKVEFLVSFYNNEISEKSEIFDDQFSVERPDGSNFTLKIRSTKLEDSAMYFCASSGTRSNQPQHFGDGTRLSIL.

This clone has a single count. The chain links TRBV5-1 to TRBJ2-7, with D possibly TRBD1 on 6 matching bases. Trimming shortened V by 3 bases and J by 3 bases, and 13 bases separated the two germline ends. Germline V gives CDR1 SGHRS, CDR2 YFSETQ. There are 14 residues in the CDR3. This chain's CDR3 is CASSWARGNYEQYF. CDR3 nucleotide sequence: TGCGCCAGCAGCTGGGCCAGGGGTAACTACGAGCAGTACTTC.

This clone appeared a single time. The J gene is TRBJ2-7, the V gene TRBV19; D is possibly TRBD1 (6 bases). The V gene's germline CDR1 is LNHDA and CDR2 SQIVND (reference sequence). The CDR3 has 13 residues. The ends were cut back, 5 bases at V and 5 bases at J, with 13 bases in the middle. CDR3 loop: CASSYRVGDEQYF. The CDR3 DNA reads TGTGCCAGTAGTTACAGGGTTGGAGACGAGCAGTACTTC.

The rearrangement joins TRBV28 to TRBJ2-7, with TRBD2 matching over 7 bases. The CDR3 covers 14 residues. Germline V gene lookup returns CDR1 MDHEN and CDR2 SYDVKM. Trimming took 6 bases from V and 3 from J; bases not matched to a gene: 8. The CDR3 spells CASRGAGSYYEQYF. The CDR3 nucleotides are TGTGCCAGCAGGGGAGCGGGGTCATACTACGAGCAGTACTTC. The full variable domain, rest sourced from reference TRBV28 and TRBJ2-7, is DVKVTQSSRYLVKRTGEKVFLECVQDMDHENMFWYRQDPGLGLRLIYFSYDVKMKEKGDIPEGYSVSREKKERFSLILESASTNQTSMYLCASRGAGSYYEQYFGPGTRLTVT.

The genes are TRBV5-1 and TRBJ1-1; TRBD1 aligns across 10 bases. The germline V gene has CDR1 SGHRS and CDR2 YFSETQ. This CDR3 region has 14 residues. With 4 bases clipped from V and 1 base from J, the junction kept 1 base outside the gene matches. The CDR3 region is CASSRDRGNTEAFF. The CDR3 nucleotides are TGCGCCAGCAGCAGGGACAGGGGGAACACTGAAGCTTTCTTT. Supplemented by reference TRBV5-1 and TRBJ1-1, the full variable domain reads KAGVTQTPRYLIKTRGQQVTLSCSPISGHRSVSWYQQTPGQGLQFLFEYFSETQRNKGNFPGRFSGRQFSNSRSEMNVSTLELGDSALYLCASSRDRGNTEAFFGQGTRLTVV.

The rearrangement links TRBV28 to TRBJ1-1; D might be TRBD1 (5 bases). Germline V gives CDR1 MDHEN, CDR2 SYDVKM. With 7 bases removed from V and 4 bases from J, the gap between germline ends came to 7 bases. The CDR3 contains 11 residues. The CDR3 bases are TGTGCCAGCAAGACAGCCACTGAAGCTTTCTTT. Protein: CASKTATEAFF.

V and J are TRBV29-1 and TRBJ2-3, with 14 bases fitting TRBD2. Trimming cost V 4 bases and J 11 bases; bases outside gene matches: 5. This CDR3 is built from 13 residues. CDR1 SQVTM and CDR2 ANQGSEA come from the germline V gene. The CDR3 coding sequence is TGCAGCGTTGTTCGGACTAGCGGGAGGTTGCAGTATTTT. It codes for CSVVRTSGRLQYF.

This chain joins TRBV19 and TRBJ2-6; D uncertain. Germline V CDR1 and CDR2: LNHDA, SQIVND (reference sequence). The CDR3 is 15 residues long. Trimming pared 4 bases from V and 4 bases from J, leaving 11 bases between. DNA of the CDR3: TGTGCCAGTAGTACCCAGGCTGTCGGGGCCAACGTCCTGACTTTC. It yields the protein CASSTQAVGANVLTF.

This chain links TRBV3-1 (or the pseudogene TRBV3-2) with TRBJ2-7, with D possibly being TRBD1 (5 bases). Trimming removed 2 bases at V and 2 bases at J, with 10 bases between. The CDR3 runs to 14 residues. Germline V lookup: CDR1 LGHDT, CDR2 YNNKEL (reference sequence). The CDR3 DNA sequence: TGTGCCAGCAGCCAACTTCAAGGGGCCTACGAGCAGTACTTC. Amino acids: CASSQLQGAYEQYF.

V and J are TRBV3-1 (or the pseudogene TRBV3-2) and TRBJ2-1; 12 positions agree with TRBD2. Germline V gene sequence: CDR1 LGHDT, CDR2 YNNKEL (reference sequence). The V and J ends lost 0 bases and 12 bases, in that order; junction bases with no gene match: 12. The CDR3 has 17 residues. The CDR3 loop reads CASSQEFGLAGGPSQFF. CDR3 sequence (DNA): TGTGCCAGCAGCCAAGAGTTTGGGCTAGCGGGAGGGCCGTCGCAGTTCTTC.

The V gene is TRBV11-2, the J gene TRBJ2-1; 7 bases map to TRBD2. CDR1 and CDR2 from the germline V gene are SGHAT and FQNNGV. This CDR3 spans 17 amino acids. Trimming removed 1 base from V and 3 bases from J; junction bases left unmatched: 9. The CDR3 nucleotides are TGTGCCAGCAGCTTAGTAGGCGGGAGAAGAGGCTACAATGAGCAGTTCTTC. This gives the protein CASSLVGGRRGYNEQFF.